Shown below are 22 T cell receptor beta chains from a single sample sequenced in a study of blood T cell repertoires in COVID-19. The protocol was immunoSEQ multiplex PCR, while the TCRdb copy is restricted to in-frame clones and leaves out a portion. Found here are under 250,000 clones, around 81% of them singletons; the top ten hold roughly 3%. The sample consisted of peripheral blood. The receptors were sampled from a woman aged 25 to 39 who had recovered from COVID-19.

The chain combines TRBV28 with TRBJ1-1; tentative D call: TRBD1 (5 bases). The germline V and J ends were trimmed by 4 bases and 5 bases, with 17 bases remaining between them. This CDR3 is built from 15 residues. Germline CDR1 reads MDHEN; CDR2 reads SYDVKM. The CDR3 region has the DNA TGTGCCAGCAGTTCCCGGGAGCGGAGGGGAACTGAAGCTTTCTTT. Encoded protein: CASSSRERRGTEAFF.

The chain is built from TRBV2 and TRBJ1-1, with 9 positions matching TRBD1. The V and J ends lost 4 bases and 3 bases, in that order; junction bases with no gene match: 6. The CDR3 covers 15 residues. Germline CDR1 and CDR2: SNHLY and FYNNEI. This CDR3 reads CASSGRQGGYTEAFF. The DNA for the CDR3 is TGTGCCAGCAGTGGAAGACAGGGGGGGTACACTGAAGCTTTCTTT.

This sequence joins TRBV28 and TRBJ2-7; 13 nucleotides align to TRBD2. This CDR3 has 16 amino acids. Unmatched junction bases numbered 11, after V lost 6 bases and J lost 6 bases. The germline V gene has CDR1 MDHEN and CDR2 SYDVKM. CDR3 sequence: CASSSPGLAGVREQYF. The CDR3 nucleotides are TGTGCCAGCAGCTCTCCCGGACTAGCGGGAGTACGCGAGCAGTACTTC.

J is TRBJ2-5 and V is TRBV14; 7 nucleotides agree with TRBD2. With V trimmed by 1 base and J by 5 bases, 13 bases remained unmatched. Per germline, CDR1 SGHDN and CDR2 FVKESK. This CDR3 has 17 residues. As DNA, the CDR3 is TGTGCCAGCAGCCAAGGGCCCCTCGGGGGGTCCCGGGAGACCCAGTACTTC. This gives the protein CASSQGPLGGSRETQYF.

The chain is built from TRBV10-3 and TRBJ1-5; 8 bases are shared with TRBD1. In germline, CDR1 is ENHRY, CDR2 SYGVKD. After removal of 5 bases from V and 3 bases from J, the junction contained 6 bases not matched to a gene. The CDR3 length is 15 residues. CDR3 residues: CAISSGTGNNQPQHF. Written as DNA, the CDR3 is TGTGCCATCAGTTCCGGGACAGGCAACAATCAGCCCCAGCATTTT.

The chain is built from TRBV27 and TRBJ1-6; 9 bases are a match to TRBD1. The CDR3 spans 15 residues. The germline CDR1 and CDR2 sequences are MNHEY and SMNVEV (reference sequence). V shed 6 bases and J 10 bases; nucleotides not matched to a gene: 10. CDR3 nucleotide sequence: TGTGCCAGCAGCAAACAAGCGGACAGGGGATCACCCCTCCACTTT. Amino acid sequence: CASSKQADRGSPLHF.

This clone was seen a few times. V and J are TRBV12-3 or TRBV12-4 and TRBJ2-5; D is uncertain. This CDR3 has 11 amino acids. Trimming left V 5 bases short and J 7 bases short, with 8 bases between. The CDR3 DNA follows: TGTGCCAGCAGTGAGGCTACGACCCAGTACTTC. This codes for CASSEATTQYF.

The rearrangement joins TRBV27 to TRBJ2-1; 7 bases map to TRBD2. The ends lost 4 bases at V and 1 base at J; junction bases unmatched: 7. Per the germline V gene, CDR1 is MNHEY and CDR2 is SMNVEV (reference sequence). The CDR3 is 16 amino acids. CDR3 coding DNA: TGTGCCAGCAGTTCCGACTCGGGAGGATCCTACAATGAGCAGTTCTTC. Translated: CASSSDSGGSYNEQFF.

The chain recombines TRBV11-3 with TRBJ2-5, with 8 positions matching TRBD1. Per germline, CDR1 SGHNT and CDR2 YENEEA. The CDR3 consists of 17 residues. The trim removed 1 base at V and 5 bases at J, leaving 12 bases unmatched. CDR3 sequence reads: CASSLGGAGGVGETQYF. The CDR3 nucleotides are TGTGCCAGCAGCTTAGGAGGGGCAGGGGGCGTCGGGGAGACCCAGTACTTC.

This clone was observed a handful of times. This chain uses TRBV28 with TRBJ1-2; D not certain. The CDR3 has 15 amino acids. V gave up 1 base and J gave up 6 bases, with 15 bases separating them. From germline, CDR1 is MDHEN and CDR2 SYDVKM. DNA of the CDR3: TGTGCCAGCAGTTTATCGGCCAGCGCCCTAAATGGCTACACCTTC. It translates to CASSLSASALNGYTF.

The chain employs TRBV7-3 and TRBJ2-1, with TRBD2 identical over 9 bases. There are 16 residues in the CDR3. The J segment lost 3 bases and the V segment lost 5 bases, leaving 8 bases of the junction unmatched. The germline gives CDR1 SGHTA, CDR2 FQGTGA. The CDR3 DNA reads TGTGCCAGCAGCGCCTGGACTAGCGCGGACTACAATGAGCAGTTCTTC. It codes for CASSAWTSADYNEQFF. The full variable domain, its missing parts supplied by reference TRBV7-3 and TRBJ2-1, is GAGVSQTPSNKVTEKGKYVELRCDPISGHTALYWYRQSLGQGPEFLIYFQGTGAADDSGLPNDRFFAVRPEGSVSTLKIQRTERGDSAVYLCASSAWTSADYNEQFFGPGTRLTVL.

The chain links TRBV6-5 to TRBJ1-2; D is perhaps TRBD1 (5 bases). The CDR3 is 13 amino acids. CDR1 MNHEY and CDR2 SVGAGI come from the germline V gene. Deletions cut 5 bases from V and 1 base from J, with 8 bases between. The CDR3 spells CASSPDSNYGYTF. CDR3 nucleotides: TGTGCCAGCAGTCCAGACAGTAACTATGGCTACACCTTC.

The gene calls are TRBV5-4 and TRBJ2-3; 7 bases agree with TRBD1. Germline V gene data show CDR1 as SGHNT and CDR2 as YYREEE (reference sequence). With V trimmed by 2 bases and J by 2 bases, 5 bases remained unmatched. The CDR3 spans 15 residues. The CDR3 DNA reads TGTGCCAGCAGCTTAGGGGACAGCGCCACAGATACGCAGTATTTT. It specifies CASSLGDSATDTQYF.

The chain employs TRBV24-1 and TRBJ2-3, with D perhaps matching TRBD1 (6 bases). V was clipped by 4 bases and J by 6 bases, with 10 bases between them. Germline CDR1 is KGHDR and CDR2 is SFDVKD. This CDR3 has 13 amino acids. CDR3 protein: CATSDSDRDTQYF. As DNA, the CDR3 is TGTGCCACCAGTGACTCCGACAGGGATACGCAGTATTTT.

Here the CDR3 reads CASSVDRGNQPQHF. CDR3 DNA sequence: TGTGCCAGCTCAGTAGACAGGGGCAATCAGCCCCAGCATTTT. The chain has TRBV18 and TRBJ1-5, with TRBD1 matching over 7 bases. Trimming cost V 5 bases and J 2 bases; bases outside gene matches: 3. Germline values: CDR1 KGHSH, CDR2 LQKENI. The CDR3 has 14 amino acids. The whole variable domain, filled in from reference TRBV18 and TRBJ1-5, reads NAGVMQNPRHLVRRRGQEARLRCSPMKGHSHVYWYRQLPEEGLKFMVYLQKENIIDESGMPKERFSAEFPKEGPSILRIQQVVRGDSAAYFCASSVDRGNQPQHFGDGTRLSIL.

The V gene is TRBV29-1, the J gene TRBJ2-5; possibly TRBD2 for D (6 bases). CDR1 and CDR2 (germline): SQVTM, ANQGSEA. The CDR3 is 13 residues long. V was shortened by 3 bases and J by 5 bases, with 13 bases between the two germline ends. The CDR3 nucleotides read TGCAGCGTTGAGCTGGGGACTGGGGAGACCCAGTACTTC. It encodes CSVELGTGETQYF.

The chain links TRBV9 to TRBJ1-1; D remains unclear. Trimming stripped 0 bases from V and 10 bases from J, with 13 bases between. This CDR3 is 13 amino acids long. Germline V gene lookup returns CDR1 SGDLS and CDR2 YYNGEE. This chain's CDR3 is CASSVGLEGGAFF. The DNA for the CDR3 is TGTGCCAGCAGCGTAGGGTTGGAGGGAGGAGCTTTCTTT.

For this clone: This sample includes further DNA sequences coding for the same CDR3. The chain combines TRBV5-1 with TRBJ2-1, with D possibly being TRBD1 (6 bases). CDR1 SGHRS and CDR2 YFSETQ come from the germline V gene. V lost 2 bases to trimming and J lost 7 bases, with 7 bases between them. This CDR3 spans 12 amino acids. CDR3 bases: TGCGCCAGCAGCTTACAGGGAAATGAGCAGTTCTTC. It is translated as CASSLQGNEQFF. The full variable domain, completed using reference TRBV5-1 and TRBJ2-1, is KAGVTQTPRYLIKTRGQQVTLSCSPISGHRSVSWYQQTPGQGLQFLFEYFSETQRNKGNFPGRFSGRQFSNSRSEMNVSTLELGDSALYLCASSLQGNEQFFGPGTRLTVL.

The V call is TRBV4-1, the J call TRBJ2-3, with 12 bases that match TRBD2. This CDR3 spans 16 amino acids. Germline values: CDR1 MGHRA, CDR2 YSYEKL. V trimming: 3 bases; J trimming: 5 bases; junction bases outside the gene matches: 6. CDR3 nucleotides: TGCGCCAGCAGCCAGGCGACTAGCGGGAGACTAGATACGCAGTATTTT. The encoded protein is CASSQATSGRLDTQYF.

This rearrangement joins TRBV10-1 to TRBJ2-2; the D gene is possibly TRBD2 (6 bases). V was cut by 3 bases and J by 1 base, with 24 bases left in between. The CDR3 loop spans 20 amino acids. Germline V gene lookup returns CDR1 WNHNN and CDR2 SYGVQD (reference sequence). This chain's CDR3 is CASSDRDSSDPVGNTGELFF. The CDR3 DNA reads TGCGCCAGCAGTGATAGGGATTCTAGCGACCCAGTTGGGAACACCGGGGAGCTGTTTTTT.

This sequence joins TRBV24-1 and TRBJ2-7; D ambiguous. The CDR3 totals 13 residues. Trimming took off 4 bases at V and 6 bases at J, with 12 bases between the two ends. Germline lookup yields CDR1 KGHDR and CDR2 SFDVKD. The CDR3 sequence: CATSESPSGEQYF. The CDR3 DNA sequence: TGTGCCACCAGTGAAAGCCCTTCGGGCGAGCAGTACTTC.

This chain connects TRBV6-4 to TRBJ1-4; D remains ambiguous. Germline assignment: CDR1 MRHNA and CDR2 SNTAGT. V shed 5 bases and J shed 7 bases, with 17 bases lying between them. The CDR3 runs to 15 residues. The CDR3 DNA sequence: TGTGCCAGCAGTCCCGGACGGAGGACCCCTGAAAAACTGTTTTTT. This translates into CASSPGRRTPEKLFF.